This T cell receptor beta chain emerged from a study of regulatory T cells in long-lasting Graves disease. As for time point: newly diagnosed GD, antithyroid drugs for less than 3 months. PBMC RNA was the source of the TCR library. TCR beta libraries were built with iRepertoire HTBI primers and Arm-PCR of CDR3 regions. TCRdb recomputed calls from the multiplex PCR reads with MiXCR, one row per CDR3 protein. The sample consists of about 540,000 distinct CDR3 sequences, 13% of them appearing once. Germline lookup yields CDR1 LNHDA and CDR2 SQIVND (reference sequence). V was clipped by 1 base and J by 6 bases, with 13 bases between them. The CDR3 is 15 residues long. These data also featured in a second study, about T cells in Graves' hyperthyroidism and ophthalmopathy. This second study notes: Patients with uncontrolled infections, other autoimmune diseases, pregnancy or lactation were excluded. HTBI primers were the set used in a first-round RT-PCR of the TCR CDR3.

The sample here was peripheral blood mononuclear cells (PBMCs), taken at new diagnosis, from a patient treated with antithyroid drugs. The gene calls are TRBV19 and TRBJ2-1, with D possibly TRBD1 on 6 matching bases. The clonotype comes from a man aged 25 to 40 with Graves disease. DNA for the CDR3: TGTGCCAGTAGTATAGGACAGGCCCGGCCCAATGAGCAGTTCTTC. Translation gives CASSIGQARPNEQFF.